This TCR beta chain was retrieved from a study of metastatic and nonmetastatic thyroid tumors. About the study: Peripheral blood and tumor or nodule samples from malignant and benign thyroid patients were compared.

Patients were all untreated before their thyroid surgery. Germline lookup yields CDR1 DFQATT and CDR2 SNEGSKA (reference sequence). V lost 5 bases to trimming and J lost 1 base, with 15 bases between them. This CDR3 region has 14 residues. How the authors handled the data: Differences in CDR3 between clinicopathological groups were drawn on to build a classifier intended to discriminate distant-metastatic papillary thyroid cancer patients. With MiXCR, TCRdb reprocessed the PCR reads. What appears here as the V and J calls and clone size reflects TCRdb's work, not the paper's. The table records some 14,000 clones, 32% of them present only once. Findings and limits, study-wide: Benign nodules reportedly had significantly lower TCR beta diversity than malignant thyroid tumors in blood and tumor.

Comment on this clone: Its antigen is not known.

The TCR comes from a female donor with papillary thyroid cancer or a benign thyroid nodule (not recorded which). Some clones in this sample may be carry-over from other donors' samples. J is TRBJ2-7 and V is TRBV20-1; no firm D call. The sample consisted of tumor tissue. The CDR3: CSADSWTCSYEQYF. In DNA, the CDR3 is TGCAGTGCTGATTCTTGGACGTGTTCCTACGAGCAGTACTTC.